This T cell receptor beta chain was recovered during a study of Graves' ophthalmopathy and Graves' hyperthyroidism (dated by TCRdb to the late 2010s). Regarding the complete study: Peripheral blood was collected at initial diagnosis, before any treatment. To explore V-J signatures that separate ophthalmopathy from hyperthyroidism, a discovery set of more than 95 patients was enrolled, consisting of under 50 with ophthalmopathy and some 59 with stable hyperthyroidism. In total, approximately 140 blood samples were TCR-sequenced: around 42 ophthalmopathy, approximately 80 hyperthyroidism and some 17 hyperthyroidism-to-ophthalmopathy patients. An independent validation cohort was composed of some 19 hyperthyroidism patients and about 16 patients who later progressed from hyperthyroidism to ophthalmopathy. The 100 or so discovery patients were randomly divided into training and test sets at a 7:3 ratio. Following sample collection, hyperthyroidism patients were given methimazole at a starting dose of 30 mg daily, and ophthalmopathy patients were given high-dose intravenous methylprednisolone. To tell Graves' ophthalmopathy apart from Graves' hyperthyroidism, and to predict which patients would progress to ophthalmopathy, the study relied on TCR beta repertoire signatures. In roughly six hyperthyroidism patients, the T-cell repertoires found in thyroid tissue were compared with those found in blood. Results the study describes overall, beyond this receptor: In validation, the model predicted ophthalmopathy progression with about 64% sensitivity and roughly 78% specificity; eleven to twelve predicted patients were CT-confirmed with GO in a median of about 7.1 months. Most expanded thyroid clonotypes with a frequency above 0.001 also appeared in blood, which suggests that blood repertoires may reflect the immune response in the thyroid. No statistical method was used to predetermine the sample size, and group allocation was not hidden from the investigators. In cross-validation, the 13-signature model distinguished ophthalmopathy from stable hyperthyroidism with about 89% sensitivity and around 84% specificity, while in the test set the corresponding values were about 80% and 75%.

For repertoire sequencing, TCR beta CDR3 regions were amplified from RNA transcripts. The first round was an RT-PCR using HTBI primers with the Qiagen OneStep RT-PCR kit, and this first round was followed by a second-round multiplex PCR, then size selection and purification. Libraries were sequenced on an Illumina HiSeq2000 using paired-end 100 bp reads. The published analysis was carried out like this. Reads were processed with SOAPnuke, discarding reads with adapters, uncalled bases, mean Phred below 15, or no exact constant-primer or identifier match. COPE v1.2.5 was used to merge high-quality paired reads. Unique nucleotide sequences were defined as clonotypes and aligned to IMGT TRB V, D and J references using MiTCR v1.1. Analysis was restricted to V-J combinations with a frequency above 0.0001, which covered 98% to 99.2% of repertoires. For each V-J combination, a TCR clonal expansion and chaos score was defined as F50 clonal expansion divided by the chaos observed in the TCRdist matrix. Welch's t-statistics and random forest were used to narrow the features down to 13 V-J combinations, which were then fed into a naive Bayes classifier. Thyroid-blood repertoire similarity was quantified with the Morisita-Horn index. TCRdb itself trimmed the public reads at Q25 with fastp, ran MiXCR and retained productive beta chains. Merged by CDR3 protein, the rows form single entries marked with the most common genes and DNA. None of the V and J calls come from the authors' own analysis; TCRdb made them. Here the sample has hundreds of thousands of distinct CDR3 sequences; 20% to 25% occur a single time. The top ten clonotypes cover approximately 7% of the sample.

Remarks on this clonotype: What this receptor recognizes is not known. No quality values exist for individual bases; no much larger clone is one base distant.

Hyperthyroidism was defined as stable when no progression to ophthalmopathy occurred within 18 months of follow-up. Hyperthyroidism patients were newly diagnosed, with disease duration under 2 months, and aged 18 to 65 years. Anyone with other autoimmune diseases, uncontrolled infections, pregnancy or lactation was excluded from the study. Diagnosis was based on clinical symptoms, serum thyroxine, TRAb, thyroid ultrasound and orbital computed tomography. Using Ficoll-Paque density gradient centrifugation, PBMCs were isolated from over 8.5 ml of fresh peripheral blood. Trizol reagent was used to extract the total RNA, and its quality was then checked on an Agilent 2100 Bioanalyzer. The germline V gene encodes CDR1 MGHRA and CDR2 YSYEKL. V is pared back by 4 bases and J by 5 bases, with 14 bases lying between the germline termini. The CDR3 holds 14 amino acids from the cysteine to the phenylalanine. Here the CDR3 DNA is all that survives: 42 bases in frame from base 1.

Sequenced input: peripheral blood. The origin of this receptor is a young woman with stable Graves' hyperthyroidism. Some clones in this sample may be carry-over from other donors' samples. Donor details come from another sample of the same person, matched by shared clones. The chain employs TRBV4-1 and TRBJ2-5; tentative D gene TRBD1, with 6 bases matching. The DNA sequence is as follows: TGCGCCAGCAGCCTTTACAGGGTCGGGGAGACCCAGTACTTC. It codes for CASSLYRVGETQYF.